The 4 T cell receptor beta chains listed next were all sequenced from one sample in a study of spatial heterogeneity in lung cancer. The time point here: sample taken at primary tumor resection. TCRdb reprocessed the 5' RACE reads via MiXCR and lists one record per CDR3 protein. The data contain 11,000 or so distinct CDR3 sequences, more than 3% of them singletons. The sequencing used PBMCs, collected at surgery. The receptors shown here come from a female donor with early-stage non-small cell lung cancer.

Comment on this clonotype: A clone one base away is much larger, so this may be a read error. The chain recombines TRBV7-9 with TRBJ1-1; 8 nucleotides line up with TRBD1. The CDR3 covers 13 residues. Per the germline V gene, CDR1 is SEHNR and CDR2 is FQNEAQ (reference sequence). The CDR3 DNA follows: TGTGGCAGCAGCCTGGACAGGGAGGCTGAAGCTTTCTTT. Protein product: CGSSLDREAEAFF.

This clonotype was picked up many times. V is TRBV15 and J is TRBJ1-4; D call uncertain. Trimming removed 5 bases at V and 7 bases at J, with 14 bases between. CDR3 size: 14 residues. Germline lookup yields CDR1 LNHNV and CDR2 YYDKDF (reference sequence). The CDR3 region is CATSGGRGGEKLFF. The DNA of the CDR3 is TGTGCCACCAGCGGAGGGCGGGGAGGTGAAAAACTGTTTTTT.

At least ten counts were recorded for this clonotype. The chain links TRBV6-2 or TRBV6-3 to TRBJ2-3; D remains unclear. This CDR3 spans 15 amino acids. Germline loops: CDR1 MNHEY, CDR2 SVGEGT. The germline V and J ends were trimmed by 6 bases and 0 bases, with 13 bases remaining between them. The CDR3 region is CASSSRRGSTDTQYF. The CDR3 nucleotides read TGTGCCAGCAGCTCCCGCCGAGGAAGCACAGATACGCAGTATTTT.

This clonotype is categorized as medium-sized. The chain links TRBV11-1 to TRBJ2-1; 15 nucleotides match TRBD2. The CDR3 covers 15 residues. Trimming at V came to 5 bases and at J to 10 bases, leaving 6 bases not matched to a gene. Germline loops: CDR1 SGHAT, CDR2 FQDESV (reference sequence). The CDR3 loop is CASSPGLAGGQEQFF. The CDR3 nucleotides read TGTGCCAGCAGCCCGGGACTAGCGGGAGGTCAGGAGCAGTTCTTC.